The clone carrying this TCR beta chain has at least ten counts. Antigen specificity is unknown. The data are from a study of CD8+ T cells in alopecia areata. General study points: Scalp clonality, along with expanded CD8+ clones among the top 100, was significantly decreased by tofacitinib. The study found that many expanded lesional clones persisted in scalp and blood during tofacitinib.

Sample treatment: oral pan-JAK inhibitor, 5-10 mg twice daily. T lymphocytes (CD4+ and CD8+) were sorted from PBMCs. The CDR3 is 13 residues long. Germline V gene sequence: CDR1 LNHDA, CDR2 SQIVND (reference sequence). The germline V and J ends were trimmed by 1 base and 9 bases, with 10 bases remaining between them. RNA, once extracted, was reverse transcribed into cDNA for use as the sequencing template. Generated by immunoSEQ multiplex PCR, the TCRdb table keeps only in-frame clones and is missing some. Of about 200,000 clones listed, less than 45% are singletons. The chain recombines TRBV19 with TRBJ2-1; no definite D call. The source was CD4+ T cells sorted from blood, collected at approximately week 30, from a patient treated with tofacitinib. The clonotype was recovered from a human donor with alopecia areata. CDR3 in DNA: TGTGCCAGTAGTATAGGTGCGTTCGGTGAGCAGTTCTTC. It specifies CASSIGAFGEQFF. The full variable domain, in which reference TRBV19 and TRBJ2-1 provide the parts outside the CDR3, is DGGITQSPKYLFRKEGQNVTLSCEQNLNHDAMYWYRQDPGQGLRLIYYSQIVNDFQKGDIAEGYSVSREKKESFPLTVTSAQKNPTAFYLCASSIGAFGEQFFGPGTRLTVL.